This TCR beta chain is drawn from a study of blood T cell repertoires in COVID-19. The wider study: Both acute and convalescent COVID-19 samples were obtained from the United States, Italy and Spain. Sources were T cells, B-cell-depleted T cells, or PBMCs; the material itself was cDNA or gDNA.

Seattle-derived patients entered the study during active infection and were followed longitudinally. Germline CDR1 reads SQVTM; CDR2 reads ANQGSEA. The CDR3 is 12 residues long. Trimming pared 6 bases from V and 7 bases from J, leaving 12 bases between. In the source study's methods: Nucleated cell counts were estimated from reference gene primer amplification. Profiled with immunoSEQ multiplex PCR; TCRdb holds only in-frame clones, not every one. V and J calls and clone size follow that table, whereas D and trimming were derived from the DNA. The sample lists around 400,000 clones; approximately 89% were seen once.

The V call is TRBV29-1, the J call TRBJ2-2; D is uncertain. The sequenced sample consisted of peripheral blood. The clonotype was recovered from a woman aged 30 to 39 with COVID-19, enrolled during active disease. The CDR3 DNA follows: TGCAGCGTCCGGTATCTCGGCGGGGAGCTGTTTTTT. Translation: CSVRYLGGELFF.